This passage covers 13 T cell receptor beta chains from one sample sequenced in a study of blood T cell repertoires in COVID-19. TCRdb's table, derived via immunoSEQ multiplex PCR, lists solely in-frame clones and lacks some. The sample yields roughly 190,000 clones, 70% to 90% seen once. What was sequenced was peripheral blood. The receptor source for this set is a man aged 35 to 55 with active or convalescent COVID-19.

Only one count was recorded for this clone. The CDR3 region is CAWSGGNLYEQYF. The DNA of the CDR3 is TGTGCCTGGAGTGGCGGGAACCTCTACGAGCAGTACTTC. The V call is TRBV30, the J call TRBJ2-7; TRBD2 is a possible D gene (6 bases). V dropped 1 base and J dropped 3 bases, with 10 bases sitting between them. The CDR3 is 13 amino acids. Germline assignment: CDR1 GTSNPN and CDR2 SVGIG (reference sequence).

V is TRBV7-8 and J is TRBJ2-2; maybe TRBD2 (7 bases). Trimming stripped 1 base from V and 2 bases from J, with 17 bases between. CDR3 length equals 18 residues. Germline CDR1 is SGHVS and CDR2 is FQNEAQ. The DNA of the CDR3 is TGTGCCAGCAGCTTAGTCGTTAGGGGGGGCCTCAACACCGGGGAGCTGTTTTTT. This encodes CASSLVVRGGLNTGELFF.

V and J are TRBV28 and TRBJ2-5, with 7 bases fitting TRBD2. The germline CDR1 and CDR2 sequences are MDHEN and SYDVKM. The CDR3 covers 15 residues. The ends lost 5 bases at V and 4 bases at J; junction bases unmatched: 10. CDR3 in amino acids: CASSPSGAGLETQYF. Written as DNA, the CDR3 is TGTGCCAGCAGTCCCTCGGGAGCGGGGTTAGAGACCCAGTACTTC.

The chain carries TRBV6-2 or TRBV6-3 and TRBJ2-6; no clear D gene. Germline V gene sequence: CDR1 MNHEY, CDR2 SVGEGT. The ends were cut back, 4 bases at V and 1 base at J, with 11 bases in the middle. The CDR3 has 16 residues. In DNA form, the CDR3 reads TGTGCCAGCAGTTGGAGCGTGGGTTCTGGGGCCAACGTCCTGACTTTC. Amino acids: CASSWSVGSGANVLTF.

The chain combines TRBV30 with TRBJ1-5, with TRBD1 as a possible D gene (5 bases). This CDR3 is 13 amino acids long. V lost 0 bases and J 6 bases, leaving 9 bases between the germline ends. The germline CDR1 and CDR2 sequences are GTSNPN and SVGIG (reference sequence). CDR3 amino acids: CAWSVRGGQPQHF. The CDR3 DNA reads TGTGCCTGGAGTGTACGGGGGGGTCAGCCCCAGCATTTT.

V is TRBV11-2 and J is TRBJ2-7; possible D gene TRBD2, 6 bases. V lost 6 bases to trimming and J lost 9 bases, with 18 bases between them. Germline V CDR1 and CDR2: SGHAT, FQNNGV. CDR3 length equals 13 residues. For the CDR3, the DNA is TGTGCCAGCAGGAACAGCGGAGGGCGCAGGCAGTACTTC. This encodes CASRNSGGRRQYF.

The CDR3 loop reads CASSFAGGNYGYTF. In DNA, the CDR3 is TGTGCCAGCAGTTTCGCAGGGGGAAACTATGGCTACACCTTC. The J gene is TRBJ1-2, the V gene TRBV28, with 7 bases lining up with TRBD1. The CDR3 loop spans 14 amino acids. V gave up 3 bases and J gave up 2 bases; unmatched junction bases: 3. Germline CDR1 MDHEN, CDR2 SYDVKM.

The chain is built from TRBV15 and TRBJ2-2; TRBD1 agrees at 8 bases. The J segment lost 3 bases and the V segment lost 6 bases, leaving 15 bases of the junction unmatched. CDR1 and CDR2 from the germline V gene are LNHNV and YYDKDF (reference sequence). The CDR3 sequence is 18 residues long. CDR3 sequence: CATRPLVGRGPDTGELFF. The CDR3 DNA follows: TGTGCCACCAGGCCTCTGGTGGGCAGGGGGCCTGACACCGGGGAGCTGTTTTTT. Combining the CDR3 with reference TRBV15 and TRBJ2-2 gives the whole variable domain DAMVIQNPRYQVTQFGKPVTLSCSQTLNHNVMYWYQQKSSQAPKLLFHYYDKDFNNEADTPDNFQSRRPNTSFCFLDIRSPGLGDTAMYLCATRPLVGRGPDTGELFFGEGSRLTVL.

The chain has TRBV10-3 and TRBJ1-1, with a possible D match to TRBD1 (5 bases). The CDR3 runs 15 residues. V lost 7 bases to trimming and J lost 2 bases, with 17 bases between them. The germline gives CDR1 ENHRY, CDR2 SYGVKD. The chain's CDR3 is CAITEGVGYNTEAFF. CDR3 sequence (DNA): TGTGCCATCACCGAAGGGGTAGGGTACAACACTGAAGCTTTCTTT.

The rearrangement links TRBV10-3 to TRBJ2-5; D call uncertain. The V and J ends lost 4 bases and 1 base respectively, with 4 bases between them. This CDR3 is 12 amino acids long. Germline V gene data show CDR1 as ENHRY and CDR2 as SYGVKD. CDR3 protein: CAISASQETQYF. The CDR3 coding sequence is TGTGCCATCAGTGCCTCCCAAGAGACCCAGTACTTC.

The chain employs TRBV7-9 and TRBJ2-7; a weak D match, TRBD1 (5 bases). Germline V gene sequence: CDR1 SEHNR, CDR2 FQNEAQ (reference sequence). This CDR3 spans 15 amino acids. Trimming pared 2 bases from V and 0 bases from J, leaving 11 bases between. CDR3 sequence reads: CASSLFQGASYEQYF. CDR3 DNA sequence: TGTGCCAGCAGCTTATTTCAAGGGGCCTCCTACGAGCAGTACTTC.

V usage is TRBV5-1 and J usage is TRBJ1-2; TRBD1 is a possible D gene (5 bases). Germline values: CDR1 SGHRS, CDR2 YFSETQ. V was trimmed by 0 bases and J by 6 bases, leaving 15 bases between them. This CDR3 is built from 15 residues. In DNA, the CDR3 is TGCGCCAGCAGCTTGGCAGGGAATTCGATCGATGGCTACACCTTC. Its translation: CASSLAGNSIDGYTF.

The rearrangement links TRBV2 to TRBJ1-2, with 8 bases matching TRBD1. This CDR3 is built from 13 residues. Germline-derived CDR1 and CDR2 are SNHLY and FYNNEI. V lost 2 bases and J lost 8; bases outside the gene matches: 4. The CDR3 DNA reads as TGTGCCAGCAGTGAACAGGGGGCCTACGGCTACACCTTC. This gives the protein CASSEQGAYGYTF.